A single T cell receptor beta chain is shown here with its context. Its specificity is not known. The sample belongs to a study of OX40 agonist ivuxolimab in advanced cancers. About the study: The study gave patients intravenous ivuxolimab at 0.01 to 10 mg/kg every 2 weeks.

The method was immunoSEQ multiplex PCR; TCRdb's version includes in-frame clones alone and lacks a portion of them. Among 40,000 to 55,000 clones listed, 86% were seen once. General study points: On average, CD8+ T cells had more expanded clones than CD4+.

The sample consisted of CD4+ or CD8+ T cells sorted from blood, taken in a trial of the OX40 agonist ivuxolimab. The source is an adult with an advanced solid tumor such as melanoma, head and neck, liver or kidney cancer.

The CDR3 DNA follows: TGTGCCAGCAGTGGAGGACAATGGGGAAACACCATATATTTT. Its protein is CASSGGQWGNTIYF. The chain couples TRBV2 to TRBJ1-3, with D perhaps TRBD1 (5 bases). CDR1 SNHLY and CDR2 FYNNEI come from the germline V gene. The CDR3 is 14 residues long. Between the trimmed V and J ends, which lost 4 bases and 4 bases, there was a span of 11 bases.